This TCR beta chain was found in a study of T cell repertoires in cytomegalovirus infection. Study-level findings and limits: Ex vivo responses were dominated by HLA-C-restricted CMV-specific TCR beta clonotypes. Based on cumulative public TCR beta family frequency, carriers of CMV plus the relevant HLA were identified.

A remark on this clonotype: The antigen is unknown.

Germline V CDR1 and CDR2: LGHDT, YNNKEL (reference sequence). The ends were cut back, 4 bases at V and 6 bases at J, with 12 bases in the middle. CDR3 length: 14 amino acids. TCRdb re-called the reads through MiXCR, storing one row per CDR3 protein. The profile shows roughly 250,000 distinct CDR3 sequences, 22% of them singletons. This chain joins TRBV3-1 and TRBJ2-2, with D perhaps TRBD2 (5 bases). The sample was CD8+ T cells from PBMCs. The sequence came from a human donor in good health (CMV status not recorded). Some clones in this sample may be carry-over from other donors' samples. In DNA form, the CDR3 reads TGTGCCAGCAGCCCTCCTAGCTGGGCCGGGGAGCTGTTTTTT. It specifies CASSPPSWAGELFF.